One and the same sample provided the 2 T cell receptor beta chains below, sequenced in a study of cytomegalovirus exposure and HLA in healthy donors (dated by TCRdb to 2016 to 2017). Libraries were made using the immunoSEQ multiplex PCR assay. The multiplex PCR relied on a mix of 60 forward primers for TCR Vbeta segments and 13 reverse primers for TCR Jbeta segments. TCRdb obtained this table from immuneACCESS and retained in-frame rearrangements with V and J assigned. These tables miss some clones; where compared with another copy, unresolved V genes account for less than half of the shortfall, and the remainder is unexplained. Recorded for this sample are 100,000 to 150,000 clones; about 85% of them occurred a single time. The top ten clonotypes cover about 0.25% of the sample. The sample comprised PBMCs. All receptors derive from a man aged 45-65 years in good health and CMV-seronegative.

This chain links TRBV9 with TRBJ2-7; D possibly corresponds to TRBD1 (7 bases). CDR1 and CDR2 from the germline V gene are SGDLS and YYNGEE. Between the trimmed V and J ends, which lost 0 bases and 4 bases, there was a span of 14 bases. This CDR3 spans 15 amino acids. This chain's CDR3 is CASSVGAGGGYEQYF. CDR3 nucleotide sequence: TGTGCCAGCAGCGTAGGGGCAGGGGGAGGTTACGAGCAGTACTTC. The full variable domain, in which reference TRBV9 and TRBJ2-7 provide the parts outside the CDR3, is DSGVTQTPKHLITATGQRVTLRCSPRSGDLSVYWYQQSLDQGLQFLIQYYNGEERAKGNILERFSAQQFPDLHSELNLSSLELGDSALYFCASSVGAGGGYEQYFGPGTRLTVT.

Concerning this clone: Other DNA sequences within the sample encode an identical CDR3. The rearrangement links TRBV5-1 to TRBJ1-3, with 7 bases lining up with TRBD1. V gave up 4 bases and J gave up 1 base; unmatched junction bases: 2. Germline V lookup: CDR1 SGHRS, CDR2 YFSETQ. The CDR3 extends over 14 amino acids. The CDR3 loop is CASSPQGSGNTIYF. CDR3 nucleotide sequence: TGCGCCAGCAGCCCACAGGGGTCTGGAAACACCATATATTTT.